This T cell receptor (beta chain) comes out of a study of blood T cell repertoires in COVID-19. J lost 7 bases, V lost 0 bases, and 2 bases had no gene match. CDR3 length equals 13 residues. Per the germline V gene, CDR1 is SGHNT and CDR2 is YYREEE (reference sequence). TCRdb's table, derived via immunoSEQ multiplex PCR, lists solely in-frame clones and lacks some. This sample has approximately 220,000 clones; around 82% occur once, and the top ten carry about 5.3%. This receptor was taken from a woman aged 45-65 years who had been exposed to COVID-19. The rearrangement uses TRBV5-4 and TRBJ2-7; 9 nucleotides line up with TRBD2. Material: PBMCs or T cells enriched from blood (not recorded which). The CDR3 reads CASSLALAGEQYF. CDR3 nucleotide sequence: TGTGCCAGCAGCTTGGCTCTAGCGGGGGAGCAGTACTTC. The whole variable domain, remainder taken from reference TRBV5-4 and TRBJ2-7, is ETGVTQSPTHLIKTRGQQVTLRCSSQSGHNTVSWYQQALGQGPQFIFQYYREEENGRGNFPPRFSGLQFPNYSSELNVNALELDDSALYLCASSLALAGEQYFGPGTRLTVT.